This TCR beta chain was observed in a study of OX40 agonist ivuxolimab in advanced cancers. About the study: Having had anti-PD-1, anti-PD-L1 or anti-CTLA-4 therapy before was allowed, and roughly 39% had some.

Sequencing used immunoSEQ multiplex PCR; TCRdb keeps in-frame clones, though not all of them. Of tens of thousands of clones in the sample, approximately 85% are singletons; the top ten hold 3.5% to 4.5%. General observations from the study: Clones of CD4+ and CD8+ blood T cells grew by week 6 at doses of 0.1 to 3.0 mg/kg. On average, a greater number of expanded clones characterised CD8+ T cells relative to CD4+.

A word on this clone: Its target is unknown.

Blood specimens came from baseline, cycle 4 day 1, and cycle 7 day 1. The V gene's germline CDR1 is SGHTA and CDR2 FQGNSA. The germline V and J ends were trimmed by 4 bases and 0 bases, with 9 bases remaining between them. This CDR3 has 14 amino acids. V gene TRBV7-2 combines with J gene TRBJ2-5; D not certain. The clonotype originates from an adult with an advanced solid tumor such as melanoma, head and neck, liver or kidney cancer. The sequenced sample was CD4+ or CD8+ T cells sorted from blood, obtained in a trial of the OX40 agonist ivuxolimab. CDR3 sequence (DNA): TGTGCCAGCAGCTCCGACACGTACCAAGAGACCCAGTACTTC. It specifies CASSSDTYQETQYF.